These 31 T cell receptor beta chains originate from one sample sequenced in a study of cytomegalovirus exposure and HLA in healthy donors. Profiled with immunoSEQ multiplex PCR; TCRdb holds only in-frame clones, not every one. There are 150,000 to 180,000 clones in the sample; roughly 84% occur only once, and about 1.9% lies in the top ten. The sample comprised PBMCs. The receptors here all came from a human donor in good health.

The J gene is TRBJ2-1, the V gene TRBV30; unclear D gene. V lost 4 bases to trimming and J lost 7 bases, with 8 bases between them. Per the germline V gene, CDR1 is GTSNPN and CDR2 is SVGIG (reference sequence). The CDR3 extends over 11 amino acids. The CDR3, as DNA: TGTGCCTGGATGCGGTGGAATGAGCAGTTCTTC. Its translation: CAWMRWNEQFF.

The chain carries TRBV4-1 and TRBJ1-1; no firm D call. Trimming removed 0 bases from V and 0 bases from J, with 14 bases in between. The CDR3 consists of 17 residues. Germline values: CDR1 MGHRA, CDR2 YSYEKL. The CDR3 nucleotides read TGCGCCAGCAGCCAAGATATTTCGGTTCGTATGAACACTGAAGCTTTCTTT. Translation gives CASSQDISVRMNTEAFF.

J is TRBJ1-3 and V is TRBV9; maybe TRBD1 (6 bases). The germline V and J ends were trimmed by 2 bases and 4 bases, with 10 bases remaining between them. This CDR3 is 14 amino acids long. Germline V gene lookup returns CDR1 SGDLS and CDR2 YYNGEE. CDR3 bases: TGTGCCAGCAGCGTCTACAGGGACGGAAACACCATATATTTT. Residues: CASSVYRDGNTIYF. Supplemented by reference TRBV9 and TRBJ1-3, the full variable domain reads DSGVTQTPKHLITATGQRVTLRCSPRSGDLSVYWYQQSLDQGLQFLIQYYNGEERAKGNILERFSAQQFPDLHSELNLSSLELGDSALYFCASSVYRDGNTIYFGEGSWLTVV.

V gene TRBV7-2 combines with J gene TRBJ1-2; D gene ambiguous. Germline CDR1 is SGHTA and CDR2 is FQGNSA. The ends were cut back, 8 bases at V and 2 bases at J, with 9 bases in the middle. CDR3 length: 12 residues. The chain's CDR3 is CASEGANYGYTF. CDR3 bases: TGTGCCAGCGAGGGCGCGAACTATGGCTACACCTTC.

The V gene is TRBV7-3, the J gene TRBJ1-1; no clear D gene. CDR3 size: 15 residues. In germline, CDR1 is SGHTA, CDR2 FQGTGA. The V and J ends lost 4 bases and 4 bases respectively, with 16 bases between them. CDR3 in amino acids: CASSSTGGRITEAFF. The CDR3 coding sequence is TGTGCCAGCAGCTCCACGGGAGGCCGAATCACTGAAGCTTTCTTT.

The chain is built from TRBV28 and TRBJ1-1, with 11 positions matching TRBD1. V shed 5 bases, J shed 10 bases, and the junction held 9 bases outside the gene matches. The germline V gene has CDR1 MDHEN and CDR2 SYDVKM. The length of the CDR3 is 14 residues. CDR3 sequence (DNA): TGTGCCAGCAGTCCAATGGACAGGGGGCCGGGAGCTTTCTTT. Amino acids: CASSPMDRGPGAFF.

This rearrangement joins TRBV6-5 to TRBJ2-1; 8 bases align to TRBD1. Germline assignment: CDR1 MNHEY and CDR2 SVGAGI. This CDR3 has 15 amino acids. The junction had 7 bases not matched to a gene; V was cut back by 5 bases and J by 4 bases. The CDR3 sequence is CASSTAGTGYNEQFF. As DNA, the CDR3 is TGTGCCAGCAGTACGGCCGGGACAGGATACAATGAGCAGTTCTTC.

The V call is TRBV19, the J call TRBJ2-7; 10 bases agree with TRBD2. Unmatched junction bases numbered 17, after V lost 2 bases and J lost 4 bases. CDR3 length: 19 amino acids. Germline loops: CDR1 LNHDA, CDR2 SQIVND (reference sequence). The CDR3 sequence: CASSIFGSLAGEIGYEQYF. DNA for the CDR3: TGTGCCAGTAGTATATTTGGAAGTCTAGCGGGGGAGATTGGGTACGAGCAGTACTTC.

This clone was recorded once. V is TRBV5-1 and J is TRBJ2-5; D is perhaps TRBD2 (6 bases). This CDR3 has 14 residues. Germline CDR1 is SGHRS and CDR2 is YFSETQ. The V and J ends lost 4 bases and 1 base respectively, with 11 bases between them. For the CDR3, the DNA is TGCGCCAGCAGCCCGGGGGTGGGCCAAGAGACCCAGTACTTC. Its translation is CASSPGVGQETQYF.

V gene TRBV10-1 combines with J gene TRBJ1-1; TRBD1 aligns across 7 bases. The CDR3 is 12 amino acids. Germline assignment: CDR1 WNHNN and CDR2 SYGVQD (reference sequence). Unmatched junction bases numbered 2, after V lost 4 bases and J lost 6 bases. As DNA, the CDR3 is TGCGCCAGCAGTGCCGGGACAGCTGAAGCTTTCTTT. Translation gives CASSAGTAEAFF.

Turning to this clone: The same CDR3 also results from other DNA sequences found in this sample. The V gene is TRBV19, the J gene TRBJ1-5; D remains unclear. V was trimmed by 2 bases and J by 2 bases, leaving 7 bases between them. The germline gives CDR1 LNHDA, CDR2 SQIVND (reference sequence). This CDR3 has 14 amino acids. The CDR3 DNA is TGTGCCAGTAGTATACAGGTGGGCAATCAGCCCCAGCATTTT. This translates into CASSIQVGNQPQHF.

The J gene is TRBJ2-1, the V gene TRBV4-1; 7 bases map to TRBD2. CDR1 is MGHRA, CDR2 YSYEKL, per germline. The junction had 7 bases not matched to a gene; V was cut back by 1 base and J by 7 bases. This CDR3 is 15 amino acids long. CDR3 sequence reads: CASSQGLGEGNEQFF. The CDR3 nucleotides are TGCGCCAGCAGCCAAGGGTTGGGGGAGGGAAATGAGCAGTTCTTC.

V and J are TRBV29-1 and TRBJ2-7, with D perhaps matching TRBD1 (6 bases). Germline V CDR1 and CDR2: SQVTM, ANQGSEA. Trimming took 6 bases from V and 6 from J, leaving 21 bases between them. CDR3 length: 14 amino acids. CDR3 loop: CSVLDRDTKLEQYF. The CDR3 nucleotides are TGCAGCGTGCTAGACCGGGACACTAAACTCGAGCAGTACTTC.

The chain combines TRBV11-2 with TRBJ2-2, with a tentative D call TRBD2 (6 bases). This CDR3 comprises 16 residues. CDR1 and CDR2 (germline): SGHAT, FQNNGV. Trimming pared 5 bases from V and 1 base from J, leaving 14 bases between. The CDR3 loop is CASSQRRARNTGELFF. As DNA, the CDR3 is TGTGCCAGCAGCCAAAGGAGGGCCAGGAACACCGGGGAGCTGTTTTTT.

Comments on this clone: Germline is not matched at one junction end, which may reflect a read error. This rearrangement joins TRBV7-7 to TRBJ2-2; possible D gene TRBD1, 6 bases. Germline CDR1 is SSHAT and CDR2 is FNYEAQ (reference sequence). The CDR3 spans 15 residues. The CDR3 bases are TGTGCTAGCAGCTCGACAGGAGATCACACCGGGGAGCTGTTTTTT. Protein sequence: CASSSTGDHTGELFF.

V is TRBV18 and J is TRBJ1-1; possible D gene TRBD1, 6 bases. Trimming took 3 bases from V and 4 from J, leaving 12 bases between them. Germline assignment: CDR1 KGHSH and CDR2 LQKENI. The CDR3 sequence is 14 residues long. The DNA of the CDR3 is TGTGCCAGCTCACCGTCCACAGGGAGCACTGAAGCTTTCTTT. This gives the protein CASSPSTGSTEAFF. Drawing the rest from reference TRBV18 and TRBJ1-1, the complete variable domain is NAGVMQNPRHLVRRRGQEARLRCSPMKGHSHVYWYRQLPEEGLKFMVYLQKENIIDESGMPKERFSAEFPKEGPSILRIQQVVRGDSAAYFCASSPSTGSTEAFFGQGTRLTVV.

The J gene is TRBJ2-1, the V gene TRBV5-4, with 7 bases that match TRBD2. The germline V gene encodes CDR1 SGHNT and CDR2 YYREEE (reference sequence). The J segment lost 3 bases and the V segment lost 4 bases, leaving 7 bases of the junction unmatched. The CDR3 covers 15 residues. This chain's CDR3 is CASSRSGIDYNEQFF. Written as DNA, the CDR3 is TGTGCCAGCAGCCGAAGCGGGATTGACTACAATGAGCAGTTCTTC.

The rearrangement joins TRBV28 to TRBJ1-5, with a tentative D call TRBD1 (6 bases). CDR1 MDHEN and CDR2 SYDVKM come from the germline V gene. V was clipped by 3 bases and J by 1 base, with 22 bases between them. This CDR3 spans 19 amino acids. This chain's CDR3 is CASSFWTAVQLMSNQPQHF. The CDR3 DNA is TGTGCCAGCAGTTTTTGGACAGCCGTCCAGCTTATGAGCAATCAGCCCCAGCATTTT.

This rearrangement joins TRBV19 to TRBJ2-5, with D possibly matching TRBD2 (7 bases). From germline, CDR1 is LNHDA and CDR2 SQIVND (reference sequence). V was trimmed by 5 bases and J by 3 bases, leaving 16 bases between them. The CDR3 extends over 15 amino acids. The CDR3 coding sequence is TGTGCCAGTAGTGGGTTAGGGGAGGGGGAAGAGACCCAGTACTTC. Protein sequence: CASSGLGEGEETQYF.

The chain has TRBV11-2 and TRBJ2-3; possibly TRBD1 for D (6 bases). Germline CDR1 and CDR2: SGHAT and FQNNGV. V lost 5 bases and J lost 2, with 14 bases in between. CDR3 length: 15 amino acids. The CDR3 loop reads CASSVRGSNTDTQYF. The CDR3 DNA follows: TGTGCCAGCAGCGTCAGGGGATCTAACACAGATACGCAGTATTTT. The whole variable domain, remainder taken from reference TRBV11-2 and TRBJ2-3, is EAGVAQSPRYKIIEKRQSVAFWCNPISGHATLYWYQQILGQGPKLLIQFQNNGVVDDSQLPKDRFSAERLKGVDSTLKIQPAKLEDSAVYLCASSVRGSNTDTQYFGPGTRLTVL.

V gene TRBV28 combines with J gene TRBJ2-7; a possible D gene is TRBD1 (6 bases). The CDR3 totals 13 residues. Deletions cut 8 bases from V and 4 bases from J, with 15 bases between. Looked up from germline, CDR1 is MDHEN and CDR2 is SYDVKM. CDR3 residues: CASFTGSIYEQYF. In nucleotides, the CDR3 is TGTGCCAGCTTTACAGGGAGTATATACGAGCAGTACTTC.

J is TRBJ1-1 and V is TRBV29-1; D is ambiguous. The V gene lost 8 bases and the J gene lost 3 bases, with 19 bases spanning the gap. CDR3 size: 14 residues. Germline V CDR1 and CDR2: SQVTM, ANQGSEA. Here the CDR3 reads CSLTSGTRDTEAFF. In DNA form, the CDR3 reads TGCAGCCTGACGTCCGGTACGCGGGACACTGAAGCTTTCTTT.

The chain carries TRBV19 and TRBJ2-2; the D gene is possibly TRBD1 (6 bases). The CDR3 contains 14 residues. V lost 9 bases, J lost 2 bases, and 13 bases lay in between. Per germline, CDR1 LNHDA and CDR2 SQIVND (reference sequence). CDR3 DNA: TGTGCCAGAGGAGCGGACAGCAACACCGGGGAGCTGTTTTTT. It codes for CARGADSNTGELFF.

This chain uses TRBV10-3 with TRBJ1-1, with 7 bases aligning to TRBD1. V was pared by 0 bases and J by 1 base, with 2 bases of the junction left unmatched. The CDR3 runs 15 residues. Per the germline V gene, CDR1 is ENHRY and CDR2 is SYGVKD. In DNA form, the CDR3 reads TGTGCCATCAGTGAGTCGACAGGGTGGAACACTGAAGCTTTCTTT. Translation: CAISESTGWNTEAFF.

The chain employs TRBV11-2 and TRBJ2-5; possible D gene TRBD2, 5 bases. This CDR3 region has 16 residues. Germline V lookup: CDR1 SGHAT, CDR2 FQNNGV. V was cut by 1 base and J by 9 bases, with 21 bases left in between. CDR3 nucleotides: TGTGCCAGCAGCTTAGGGGTCAACTCGGACTCCCCGGCCCAGTACTTC. Translated: CASSLGVNSDSPAQYF.

This sequence joins TRBV11-2 and TRBJ2-1; unclear D gene. The CDR3 contains 17 residues. The ends were cut back, 4 bases at V and 5 bases at J, with 21 bases in the middle. Germline CDR1 is SGHAT and CDR2 is FQNNGV. The CDR3 sequence is CASSSVPKLYFNNEQFF. As DNA, the CDR3 is TGTGCCAGCAGCTCAGTACCCAAACTATACTTCAACAATGAGCAGTTCTTC.

This clone was found a few times. The chain joins TRBV19 to TRBJ2-7; TRBD1 matches at 8 bases. The germline CDR1 and CDR2 sequences are LNHDA and SQIVND (reference sequence). Trimming took 4 bases from V and 0 from J; bases not matched to a gene: 8. This CDR3 spans 16 amino acids. CDR3 region: CASSTLTGGYSYEQYF. The CDR3 DNA is TGTGCCAGTAGTACCCTCACAGGGGGTTACTCCTACGAGCAGTACTTC.

The rearrangement joins TRBV6-5 to TRBJ1-3; TRBD1 is a possible D gene (6 bases). The V end lost 6 bases, the J end lost 4 bases, and 10 bases lay between the germline ends. This CDR3 contains 13 residues. The germline V gene has CDR1 MNHEY and CDR2 SVGAGI. CDR3 protein: CASRRGQGNTIYF. DNA for the CDR3: TGTGCCAGCAGGCGGGGGCAGGGAAACACCATATATTTT.

This chain uses TRBV5-1 with TRBJ2-3; the D is unclear. The CDR3 runs to 14 residues. Between the trimmed V and J ends, which lost 0 bases and 0 bases, there was a span of 5 bases. Germline lookup yields CDR1 SGHRS and CDR2 YFSETQ. In nucleotides, the CDR3 is TGCGCCAGCAGCTTGGACAGAAGCACAGATACGCAGTATTTT. It is translated as CASSLDRSTDTQYF.

The chain employs TRBV5-1 and TRBJ1-5, with TRBD1 identical over 9 bases. Germline lookup yields CDR1 SGHRS and CDR2 YFSETQ. There are 19 residues in the CDR3. V was pared by 0 bases and J by 0 bases, with 10 bases of the junction left unmatched. The CDR3 DNA follows: TGCGCCAGCAGCTTGGCCCCCGGGACAGGGCCTTATAGCAATCAGCCCCAGCATTTT. Translation: CASSLAPGTGPYSNQPQHF.

This clone was observed once. The rearrangement links TRBV27 to TRBJ1-2; 7 bases fit TRBD1. CDR1 is MNHEY and CDR2 is SMNVEV in the germline V gene (reference sequence). The CDR3 loop spans 14 amino acids. Trimming removed 6 bases from V and 2 bases from J; junction bases left unmatched: 6. This CDR3 is CASSRMGQNYGYTF. The CDR3 DNA sequence: TGTGCCAGCAGCCGCATGGGACAGAACTATGGCTACACCTTC.